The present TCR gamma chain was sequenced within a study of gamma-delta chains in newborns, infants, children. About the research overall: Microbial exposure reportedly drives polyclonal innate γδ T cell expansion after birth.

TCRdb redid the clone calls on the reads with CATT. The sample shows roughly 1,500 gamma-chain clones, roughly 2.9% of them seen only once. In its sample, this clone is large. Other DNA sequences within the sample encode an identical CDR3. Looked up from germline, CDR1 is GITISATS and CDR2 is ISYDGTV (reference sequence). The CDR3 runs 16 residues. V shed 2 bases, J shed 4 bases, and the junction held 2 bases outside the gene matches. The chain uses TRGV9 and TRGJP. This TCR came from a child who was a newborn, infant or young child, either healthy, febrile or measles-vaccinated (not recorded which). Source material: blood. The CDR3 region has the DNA TGTGCCTTGTGGGAGGATCAAGAGTTGGGCAAAAAAATCAAGGTATTT. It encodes CALWEDQELGKKIKVF.